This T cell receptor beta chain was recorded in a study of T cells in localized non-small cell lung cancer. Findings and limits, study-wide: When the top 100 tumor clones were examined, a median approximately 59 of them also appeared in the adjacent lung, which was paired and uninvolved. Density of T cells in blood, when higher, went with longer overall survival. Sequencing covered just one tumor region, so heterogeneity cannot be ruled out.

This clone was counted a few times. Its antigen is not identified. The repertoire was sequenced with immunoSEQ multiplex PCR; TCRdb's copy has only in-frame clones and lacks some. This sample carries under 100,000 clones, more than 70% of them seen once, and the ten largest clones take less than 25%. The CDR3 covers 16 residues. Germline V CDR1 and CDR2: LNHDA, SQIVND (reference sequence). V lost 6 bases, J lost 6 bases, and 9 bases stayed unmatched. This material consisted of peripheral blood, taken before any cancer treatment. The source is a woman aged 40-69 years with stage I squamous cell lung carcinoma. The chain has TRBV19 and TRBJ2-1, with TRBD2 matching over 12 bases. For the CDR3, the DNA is TGTGCCAGTAGGCTCAGACTAGCGGGGGCCAGCAATGAGCAGTTCTTC. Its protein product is CASRLRLAGASNEQFF.